This T cell receptor beta chain was identified during a study of cytomegalovirus exposure and HLA in healthy donors. Looking at the study overall: An earlier analysis found fewer than 140 million unique TCR beta sequences from approximately 190 million T cells.

General study findings and limits: It emerged from a later analysis that several of the most significant clusters appeared to be linked to common viral pathogens. With DRB1 most and HLA-C fewest, TCR association rates differed between HLA loci in a later analysis.

V lost 3 bases, J lost 4 bases, and 6 bases lay in between. This CDR3 has 11 amino acids. Per germline, CDR1 GTSNPN and CDR2 SVGIG (reference sequence). The study ran its PCR with 60 Vbeta and 13 Jbeta primers. Here immunoSEQ multiplex PCR was the method, and the copy in TCRdb shows in-frame clones only, minus some. The sample records approximately 200,000 clones, 65% to 75% being singletons. Comments on this clone: Its antigen remains unidentified.

V gene TRBV30 combines with J gene TRBJ1-2; D unclear. This receptor was taken from a man aged 30 to 45 in good health and CMV-seropositive. Material for sequencing was PBMCs. The CDR3 region has the DNA TGTGCCTGGAGCCCGAGCTATGGCTACACCTTC. This encodes CAWSPSYGYTF. The full variable domain, with the rest looked up from reference TRBV30 and TRBJ1-2, is SQTIHQWPATLVQPVGSPLSLECTVEGTSNPNLYWYRQAAGRGLQLLFYSVGIGQISSEVPQNLSASRPQDRQFILSSKKLLLSDSGFYLCAWSPSYGYTFGSGTRLTVV.